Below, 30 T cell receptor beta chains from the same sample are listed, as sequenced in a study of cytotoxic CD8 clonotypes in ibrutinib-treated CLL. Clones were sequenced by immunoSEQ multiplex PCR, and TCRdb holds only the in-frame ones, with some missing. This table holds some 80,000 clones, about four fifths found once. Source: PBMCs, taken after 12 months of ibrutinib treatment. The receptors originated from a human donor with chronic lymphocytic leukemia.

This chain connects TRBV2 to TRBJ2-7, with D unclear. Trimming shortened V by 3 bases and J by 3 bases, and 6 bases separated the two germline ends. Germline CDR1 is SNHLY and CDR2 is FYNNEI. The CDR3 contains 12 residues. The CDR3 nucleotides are TGTGCCAGCAGTGAGGGCTACTACGAGCAGTACTTC. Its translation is CASSEGYYEQYF. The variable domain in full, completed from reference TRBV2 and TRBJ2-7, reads EPEVTQTPSHQVTQMGQEVILRCVPISNHLYFYWYRQILGQKVEFLVSFYNNEISEKSEIFDDQFSVERPDGSNFTLKIRSTKLEDSAMYFCASSEGYYEQYFGPGTRLTVT.

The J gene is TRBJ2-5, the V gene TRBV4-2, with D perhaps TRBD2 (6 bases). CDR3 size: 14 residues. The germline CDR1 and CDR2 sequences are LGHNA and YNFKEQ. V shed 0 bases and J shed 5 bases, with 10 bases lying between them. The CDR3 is CASSQDGGSETQYF. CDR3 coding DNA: TGTGCCAGCAGCCAAGATGGGGGGTCGGAGACCCAGTACTTC.

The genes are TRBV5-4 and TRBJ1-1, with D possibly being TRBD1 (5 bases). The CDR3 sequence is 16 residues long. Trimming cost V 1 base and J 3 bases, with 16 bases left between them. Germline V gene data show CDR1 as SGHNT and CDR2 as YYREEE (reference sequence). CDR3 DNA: TGTGCCAGCAGCTTGTGGGACCCGGGGGGGGACACTGAAGCTTTCTTT. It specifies CASSLWDPGGDTEAFF.

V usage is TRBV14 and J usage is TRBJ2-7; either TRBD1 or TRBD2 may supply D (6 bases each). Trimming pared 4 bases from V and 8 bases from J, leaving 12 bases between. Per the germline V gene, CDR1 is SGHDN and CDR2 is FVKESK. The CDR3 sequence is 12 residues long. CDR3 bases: TGTGCCAGCAGCCCGACCCGGGGGCAGCAGTACTTC. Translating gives CASSPTRGQQYF.

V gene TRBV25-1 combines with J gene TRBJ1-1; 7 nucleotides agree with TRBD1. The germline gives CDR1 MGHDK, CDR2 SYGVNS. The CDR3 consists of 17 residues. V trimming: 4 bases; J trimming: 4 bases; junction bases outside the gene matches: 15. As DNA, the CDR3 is TGTGCCAGCAGTGCCCCCCACAGGGGAGGGGTGGGCACTGAAGCTTTCTTT. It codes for CASSAPHRGGVGTEAFF. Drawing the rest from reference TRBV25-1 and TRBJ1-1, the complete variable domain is EADIYQTPRYLVIGTGKKITLECSQTMGHDKMYWYQQDPGMELHLIHYSYGVNSTEKGDLSSESTVSRIRTEHFPLTLESARPSHTSQYLCASSAPHRGGVGTEAFFGQGTRLTVV.

CDR3 DNA: TGTGCCAGCACGGTGCTGATGAACACTGAAGCTTTCTTT. Residues: CASTVLMNTEAFF. The chain has TRBV6-6 and TRBJ1-1; D is unclear. Trimming pared 7 bases from V and 0 bases from J, leaving 9 bases between. CDR1 and CDR2 (germline): MNHNY, SVGAGI (reference sequence). This CDR3 comprises 13 residues.

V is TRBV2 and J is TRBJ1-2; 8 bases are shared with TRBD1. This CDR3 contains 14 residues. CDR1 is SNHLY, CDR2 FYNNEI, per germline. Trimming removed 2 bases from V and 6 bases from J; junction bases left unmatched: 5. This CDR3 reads CASSEWQGADGYTF. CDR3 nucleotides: TGTGCCAGCAGTGAATGGCAGGGGGCTGATGGCTACACCTTC.

CDR3 in amino acids: CASSPGMDNYGYTF. In DNA, the CDR3 is TGTGCCAGCAGCCCAGGGATGGATAACTATGGCTACACCTTC. The rearrangement links TRBV6-1 to TRBJ1-2, with a tentative D call TRBD1 (5 bases). This CDR3 is built from 14 residues. The ends were cut back, 6 bases at V and 1 base at J, with 12 bases in the middle. CDR1 MNHNS and CDR2 SASEGT come from the germline V gene.

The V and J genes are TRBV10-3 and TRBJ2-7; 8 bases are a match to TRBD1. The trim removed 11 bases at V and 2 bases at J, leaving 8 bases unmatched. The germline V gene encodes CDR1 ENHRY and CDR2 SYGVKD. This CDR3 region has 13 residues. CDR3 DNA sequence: TGTGCCTCCTCGACAGGGGATCCCTACGAGCAGTACTTC. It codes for CASSTGDPYEQYF.

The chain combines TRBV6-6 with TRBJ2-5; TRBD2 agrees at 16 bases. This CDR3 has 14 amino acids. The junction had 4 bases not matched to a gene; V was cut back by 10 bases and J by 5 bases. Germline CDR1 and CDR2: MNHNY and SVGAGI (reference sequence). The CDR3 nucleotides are TGTGCCACCGGGGGACTAGCGGGAGGGGAGACCCAGTACTTC. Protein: CATGGLAGGETQYF.

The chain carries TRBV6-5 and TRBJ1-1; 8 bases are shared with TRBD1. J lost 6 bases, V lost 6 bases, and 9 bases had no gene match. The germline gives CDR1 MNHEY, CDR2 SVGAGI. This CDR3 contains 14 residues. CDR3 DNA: TGTGCCAGCAGGGGCAGGGGGCGTCTCGCTGAAGCTTTCTTT. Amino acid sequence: CASRGRGRLAEAFF.

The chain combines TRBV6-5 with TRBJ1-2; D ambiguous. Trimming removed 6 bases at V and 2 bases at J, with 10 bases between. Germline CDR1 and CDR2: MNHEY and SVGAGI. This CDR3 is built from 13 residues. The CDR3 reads CASRRTVNYGYTF. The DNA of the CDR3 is TGTGCCAGCAGGCGGACTGTGAACTATGGCTACACCTTC.

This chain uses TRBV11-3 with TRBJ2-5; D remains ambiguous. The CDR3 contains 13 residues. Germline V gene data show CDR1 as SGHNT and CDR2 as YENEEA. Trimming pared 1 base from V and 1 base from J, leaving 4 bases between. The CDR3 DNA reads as TGTGCCAGCAGCTTAGGGGCCCAAGAGACCCAGTACTTC. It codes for CASSLGAQETQYF. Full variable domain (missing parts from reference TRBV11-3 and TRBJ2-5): EAGVVQSPRYKIIEKKQPVAFWCNPISGHNTLYWYLQNLGQGPELLIRYENEEAVDDSQLPKDRFSAERLKGVDSTLKIQPAELGDSAVYLCASSLGAQETQYFGPGTRLLVL.

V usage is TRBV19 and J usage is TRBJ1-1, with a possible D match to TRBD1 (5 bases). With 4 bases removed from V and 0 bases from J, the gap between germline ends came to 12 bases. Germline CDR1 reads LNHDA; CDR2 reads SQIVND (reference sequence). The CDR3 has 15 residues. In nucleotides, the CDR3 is TGTGCCAGTAGTACGATGGGGCGGTTGAACACTGAAGCTTTCTTT. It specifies CASSTMGRLNTEAFF.

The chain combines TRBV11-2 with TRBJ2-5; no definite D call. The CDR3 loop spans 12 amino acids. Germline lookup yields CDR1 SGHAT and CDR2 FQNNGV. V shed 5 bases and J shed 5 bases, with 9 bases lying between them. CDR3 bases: TGTGCCAGCAGCATGCAACTGGAGACCCAGTACTTC. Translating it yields CASSMQLETQYF.

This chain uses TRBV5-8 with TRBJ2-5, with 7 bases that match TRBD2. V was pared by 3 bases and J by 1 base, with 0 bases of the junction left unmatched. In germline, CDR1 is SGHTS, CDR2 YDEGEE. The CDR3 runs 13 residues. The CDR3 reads CASSWGGQETQYF. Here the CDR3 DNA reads TGTGCCAGCAGCTGGGGGGGCCAAGAGACCCAGTACTTC.

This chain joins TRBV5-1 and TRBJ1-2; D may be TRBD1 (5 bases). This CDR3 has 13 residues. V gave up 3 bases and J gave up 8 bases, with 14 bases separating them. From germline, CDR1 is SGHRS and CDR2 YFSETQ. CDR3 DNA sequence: TGCGCCAGCAGCTCCTCCGGGGCCAAGGGCTACACCTTC. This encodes CASSSSGAKGYTF.

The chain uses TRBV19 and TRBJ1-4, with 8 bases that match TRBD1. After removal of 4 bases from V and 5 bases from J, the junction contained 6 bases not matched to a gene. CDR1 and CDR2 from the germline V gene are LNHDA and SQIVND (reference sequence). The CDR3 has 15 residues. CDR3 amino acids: CASSNLGQGNEKLFF. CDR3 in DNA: TGTGCCAGTAGTAACCTCGGACAGGGAAATGAAAAACTGTTTTTT.

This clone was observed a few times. The CDR3 region has the DNA TGTGCCAGCAGCTCCCCCTCCACAGATACGCAGTATTTT. Its translation: CASSSPSTDTQYF. The V call is TRBV7-2, the J call TRBJ2-3; D is ambiguous. This CDR3 is 13 amino acids long. Trimming removed 4 bases at V and 2 bases at J, with 7 bases between. The germline CDR1 and CDR2 sequences are SGHTA and FQGNSA.

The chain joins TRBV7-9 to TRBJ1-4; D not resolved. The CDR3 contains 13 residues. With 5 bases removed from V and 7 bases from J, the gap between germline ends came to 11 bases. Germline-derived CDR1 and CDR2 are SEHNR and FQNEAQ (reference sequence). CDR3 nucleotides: TGTGCCAGCAGCCTCTCCACGTTTGAAAAACTGTTTTTT. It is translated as CASSLSTFEKLFF.

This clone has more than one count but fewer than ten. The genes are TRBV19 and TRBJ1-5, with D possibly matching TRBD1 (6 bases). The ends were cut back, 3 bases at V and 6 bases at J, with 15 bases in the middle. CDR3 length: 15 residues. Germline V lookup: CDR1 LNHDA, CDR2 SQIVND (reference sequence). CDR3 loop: CASSIWRGAGQPQHF. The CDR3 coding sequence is TGTGCCAGTAGTATTTGGCGGGGGGCGGGTCAGCCCCAGCATTTT.

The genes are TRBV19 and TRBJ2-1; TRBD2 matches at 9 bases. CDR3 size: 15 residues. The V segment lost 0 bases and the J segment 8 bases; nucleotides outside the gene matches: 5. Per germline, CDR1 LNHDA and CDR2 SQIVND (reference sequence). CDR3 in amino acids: CASSIDGIAGDEQFF. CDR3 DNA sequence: TGTGCCAGTAGTATAGATGGAATAGCGGGAGATGAGCAGTTCTTC. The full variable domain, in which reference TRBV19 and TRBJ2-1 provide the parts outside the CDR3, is DGGITQSPKYLFRKEGQNVTLSCEQNLNHDAMYWYRQDPGQGLRLIYYSQIVNDFQKGDIAEGYSVSREKKESFPLTVTSAQKNPTAFYLCASSIDGIAGDEQFFGPGTRLTVL.

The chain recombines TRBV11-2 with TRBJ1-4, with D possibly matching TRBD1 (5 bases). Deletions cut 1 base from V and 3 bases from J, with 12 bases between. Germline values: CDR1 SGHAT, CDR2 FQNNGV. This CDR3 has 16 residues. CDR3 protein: CASSLVGGVPNEKLFF. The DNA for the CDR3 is TGTGCCAGCAGCTTAGTAGGAGGGGTCCCTAATGAAAAACTGTTTTTT.

CDR3: CASSDSYEQYF. Here the CDR3 DNA reads TGTGCCAGCAGTGACTCCTACGAGCAGTACTTC. The chain links TRBV28 to TRBJ2-7, with no clear D. The CDR3 totals 11 residues. Germline V gene lookup returns CDR1 MDHEN and CDR2 SYDVKM. V gave up 5 bases and J gave up 0 bases, with 2 bases separating them.

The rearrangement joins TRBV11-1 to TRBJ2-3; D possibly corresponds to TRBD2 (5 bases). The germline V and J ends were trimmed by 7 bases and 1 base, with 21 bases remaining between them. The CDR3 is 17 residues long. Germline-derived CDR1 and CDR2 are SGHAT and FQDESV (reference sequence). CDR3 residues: CASNPGGWTQRTDTQYF. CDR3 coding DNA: TGTGCCAGCAACCCGGGCGGGTGGACCCAACGCACAGATACGCAGTATTTT.

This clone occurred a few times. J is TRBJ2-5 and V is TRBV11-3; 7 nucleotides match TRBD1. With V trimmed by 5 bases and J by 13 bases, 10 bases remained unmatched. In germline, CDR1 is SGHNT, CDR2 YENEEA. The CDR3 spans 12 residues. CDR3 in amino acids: CASSLGTAELYF. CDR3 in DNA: TGTGCCAGCAGCCTCGGGACAGCGGAATTGTACTTC.

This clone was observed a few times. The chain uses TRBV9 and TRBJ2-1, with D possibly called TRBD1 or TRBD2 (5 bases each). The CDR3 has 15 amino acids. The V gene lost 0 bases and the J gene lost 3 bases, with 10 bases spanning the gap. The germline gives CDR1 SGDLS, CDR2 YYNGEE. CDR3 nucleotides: TGTGCCAGCAGCGTAGACTGGGGGATCTACAATGAGCAGTTCTTC. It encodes CASSVDWGIYNEQFF. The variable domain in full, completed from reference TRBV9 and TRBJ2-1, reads DSGVTQTPKHLITATGQRVTLRCSPRSGDLSVYWYQQSLDQGLQFLIQYYNGEERAKGNILERFSAQQFPDLHSELNLSSLELGDSALYFCASSVDWGIYNEQFFGPGTRLTVL.

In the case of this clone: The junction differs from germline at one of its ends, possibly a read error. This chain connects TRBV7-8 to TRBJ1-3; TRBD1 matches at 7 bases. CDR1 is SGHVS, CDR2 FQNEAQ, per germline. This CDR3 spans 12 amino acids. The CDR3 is CASSLAGEGQRF. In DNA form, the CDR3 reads TGTGCCAGCAGCTTAGCGGGAGAGGGACAGCGTTTT.

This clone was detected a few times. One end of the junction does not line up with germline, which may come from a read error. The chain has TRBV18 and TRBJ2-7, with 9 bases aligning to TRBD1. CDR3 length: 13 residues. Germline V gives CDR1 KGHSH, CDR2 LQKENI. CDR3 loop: CASSPPGGDREDF. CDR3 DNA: TGTGCCAGCTCACCACCGGGAGGGGACAGGGAGGACTTC.

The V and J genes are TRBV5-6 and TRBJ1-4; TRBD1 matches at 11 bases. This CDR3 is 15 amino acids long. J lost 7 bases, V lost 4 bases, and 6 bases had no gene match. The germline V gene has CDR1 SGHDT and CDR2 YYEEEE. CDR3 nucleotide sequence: TGTGCCAGCAGCCCGGATGGGACAGGGGGTGAAAAACTGTTTTTT. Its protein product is CASSPDGTGGEKLFF.